This TCR beta chain is drawn from a study of blood T cell repertoires in COVID-19. Study summary: The United States, Italy and Spain supplied acute and convalescent COVID-19 samples.

Adults between roughly 18 and 95 years of age took part from about 24 US areas. Recovery among Cohort 3 donors was established by two negative PCRs, clearance, or symptom resolution. TCRdb keeps only in-frame clones here, not all; method: immunoSEQ multiplex PCR. Of over 100,000 clones listed, around 84% were seen once; the top ten hold roughly 4%. CDR1 is LGHDT, CDR2 YNNKEL, per germline (reference sequence). This CDR3 spans 16 amino acids. The V and J ends lost 1 base and 0 bases respectively, with 10 bases between them. The sequencing sample was made of PBMCs or T cells enriched from blood (not recorded which). The receptor was derived from a woman in her twenties or thirties who had recovered from COVID-19. The chain is built from TRBV3-1 (or the pseudogene TRBV3-2) and TRBJ1-3; D gene uncertain. CDR3 protein: CASSQGWRSSGNTIYF. The CDR3 DNA reads TGTGCCAGCAGCCAAGGGTGGCGGAGCTCTGGAAACACCATATATTTT.